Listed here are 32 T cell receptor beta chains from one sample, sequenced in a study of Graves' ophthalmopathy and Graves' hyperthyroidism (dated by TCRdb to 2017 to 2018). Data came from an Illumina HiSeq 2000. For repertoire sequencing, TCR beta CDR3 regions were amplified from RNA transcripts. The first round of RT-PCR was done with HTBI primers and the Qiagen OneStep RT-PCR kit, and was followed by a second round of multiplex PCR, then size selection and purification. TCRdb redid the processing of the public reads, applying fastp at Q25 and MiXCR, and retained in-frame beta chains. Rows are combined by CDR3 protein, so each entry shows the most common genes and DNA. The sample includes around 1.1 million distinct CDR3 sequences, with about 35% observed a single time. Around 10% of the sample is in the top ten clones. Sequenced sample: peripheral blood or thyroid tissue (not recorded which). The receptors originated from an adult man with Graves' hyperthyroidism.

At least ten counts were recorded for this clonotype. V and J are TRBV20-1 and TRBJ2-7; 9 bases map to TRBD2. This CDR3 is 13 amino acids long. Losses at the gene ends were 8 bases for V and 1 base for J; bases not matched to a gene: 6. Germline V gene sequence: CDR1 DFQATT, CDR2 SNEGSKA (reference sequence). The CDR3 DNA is TGCAGTCTTATGACTAGCGGTTCCTACGAGCAGTACTTC. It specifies CSLMTSGSYEQYF.

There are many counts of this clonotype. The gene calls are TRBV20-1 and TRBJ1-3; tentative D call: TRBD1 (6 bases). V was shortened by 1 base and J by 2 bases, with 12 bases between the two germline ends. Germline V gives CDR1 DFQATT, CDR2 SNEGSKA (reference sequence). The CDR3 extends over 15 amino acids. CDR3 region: CSARGAEGAGNTIYF. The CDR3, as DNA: TGCAGTGCTAGAGGGGCGGAGGGGGCTGGAAACACCATATATTTT.

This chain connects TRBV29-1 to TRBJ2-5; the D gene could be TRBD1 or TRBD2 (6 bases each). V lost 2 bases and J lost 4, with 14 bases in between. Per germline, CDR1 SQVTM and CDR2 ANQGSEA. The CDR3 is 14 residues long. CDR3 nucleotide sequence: TGCAGCGTTGAATCGGGGGCCAGCGGAGAGACCCAGTACTTC. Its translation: CSVESGASGETQYF.

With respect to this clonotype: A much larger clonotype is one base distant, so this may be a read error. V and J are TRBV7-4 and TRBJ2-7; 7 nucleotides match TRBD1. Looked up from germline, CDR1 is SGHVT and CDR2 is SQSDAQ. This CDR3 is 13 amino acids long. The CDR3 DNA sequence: TGTGCCAGCAGCTACAGGGGAATACACGAGCAGTGCTTC. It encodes CASSYRGIHEQCF.

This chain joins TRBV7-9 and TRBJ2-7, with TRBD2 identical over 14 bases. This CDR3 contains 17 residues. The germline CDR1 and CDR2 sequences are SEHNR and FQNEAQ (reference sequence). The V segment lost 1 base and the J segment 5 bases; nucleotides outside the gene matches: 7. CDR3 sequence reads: CASSLGGLAGVTHEQYF. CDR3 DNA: TGTGCCAGCAGCTTAGGGGGACTAGCGGGAGTCACCCACGAGCAGTACTTC. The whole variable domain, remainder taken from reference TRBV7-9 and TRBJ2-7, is DTGVSQNPRHKITKRGQNVTFRCDPISEHNRLYWYRQTLGQGPEFLTYFQNEAQLEKSRLLSDRFSAERPKGSFSTLEIQRTEQGDSAMYLCASSLGGLAGVTHEQYFGPGTRLTVT.

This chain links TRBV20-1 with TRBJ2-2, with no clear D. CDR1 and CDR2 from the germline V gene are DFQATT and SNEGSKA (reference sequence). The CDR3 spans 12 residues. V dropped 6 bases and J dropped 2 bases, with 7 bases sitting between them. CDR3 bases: TGCAGTGCCCCCCTAAACACCGGGGAGCTGTTTTTT. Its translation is CSAPLNTGELFF.

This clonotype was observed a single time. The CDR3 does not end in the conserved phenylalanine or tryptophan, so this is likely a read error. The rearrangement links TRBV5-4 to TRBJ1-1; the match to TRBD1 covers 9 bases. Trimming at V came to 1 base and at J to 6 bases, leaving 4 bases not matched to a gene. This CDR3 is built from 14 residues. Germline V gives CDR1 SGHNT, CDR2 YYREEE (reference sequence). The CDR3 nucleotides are TGTGCCAGCAGCTTGAACAGGGGGCAATCTGAAGCTTTCCTT. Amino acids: CASSLNRGQSEAFL.

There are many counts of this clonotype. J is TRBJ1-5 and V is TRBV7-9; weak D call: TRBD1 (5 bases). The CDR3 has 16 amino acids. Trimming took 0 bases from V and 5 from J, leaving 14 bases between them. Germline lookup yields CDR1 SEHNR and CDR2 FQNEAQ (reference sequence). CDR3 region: CASSLASGGAYQPQHF. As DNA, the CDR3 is TGTGCCAGCAGCTTAGCGTCAGGCGGGGCGTATCAGCCCCAGCATTTT.

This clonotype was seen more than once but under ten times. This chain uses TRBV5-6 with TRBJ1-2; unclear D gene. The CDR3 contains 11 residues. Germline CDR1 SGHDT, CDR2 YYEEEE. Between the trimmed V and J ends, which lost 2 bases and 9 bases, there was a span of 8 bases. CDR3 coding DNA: TGTGCCAGCAGCTTTACGGGCAGCTACACCTTC. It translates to CASSFTGSYTF.

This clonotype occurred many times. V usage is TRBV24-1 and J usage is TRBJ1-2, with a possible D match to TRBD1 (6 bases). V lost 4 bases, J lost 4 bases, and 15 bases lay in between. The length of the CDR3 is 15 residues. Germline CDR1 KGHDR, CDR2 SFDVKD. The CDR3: CATSEGGMEVYGYTF. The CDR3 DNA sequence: TGTGCCACCAGTGAGGGGGGCATGGAAGTCTATGGCTACACCTTC.

DNA for the CDR3: TGTGCCATCAGTGATATGGGGACCGAAGATGGCTACACCTTC. It encodes CAISDMGTEDGYTF. The J gene is TRBJ1-2, the V gene TRBV10-3, with D perhaps TRBD1 (5 bases). The CDR3 is made up of 14 amino acids. Between the trimmed V and J ends, which lost 3 bases and 6 bases, there was a span of 14 bases. Germline V CDR1 and CDR2: ENHRY, SYGVKD.

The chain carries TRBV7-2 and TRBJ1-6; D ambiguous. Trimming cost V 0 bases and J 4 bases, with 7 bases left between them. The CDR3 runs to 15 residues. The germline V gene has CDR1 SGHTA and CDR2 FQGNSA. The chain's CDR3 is CASSLASGYNSPLHF. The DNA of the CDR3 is TGTGCCAGCAGCTTAGCGTCCGGGTATAATTCACCCCTCCACTTT.

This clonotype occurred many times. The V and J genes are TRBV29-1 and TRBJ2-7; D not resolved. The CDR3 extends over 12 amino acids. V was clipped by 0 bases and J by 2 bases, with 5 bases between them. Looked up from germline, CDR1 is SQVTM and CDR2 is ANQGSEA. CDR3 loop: CSVEEGTYEQYF. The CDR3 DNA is TGCAGCGTTGAAGAGGGGACCTACGAGCAGTACTTC.

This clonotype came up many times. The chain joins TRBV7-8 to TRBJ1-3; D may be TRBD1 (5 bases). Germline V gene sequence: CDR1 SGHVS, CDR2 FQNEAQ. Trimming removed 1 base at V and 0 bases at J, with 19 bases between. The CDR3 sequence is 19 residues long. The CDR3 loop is CASSLVPSGYGSSGNTIYF. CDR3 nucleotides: TGTGCCAGCAGCTTAGTACCCTCAGGGTATGGAAGCTCTGGAAACACCATATATTTT.

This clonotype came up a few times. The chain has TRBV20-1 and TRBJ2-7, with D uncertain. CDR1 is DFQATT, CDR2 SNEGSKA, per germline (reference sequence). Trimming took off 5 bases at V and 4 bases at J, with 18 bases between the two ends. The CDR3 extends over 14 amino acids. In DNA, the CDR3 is TGCAGTGCTCATTCACGGTATAGCCCATACGAGCAGTACTTC. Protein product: CSAHSRYSPYEQYF.

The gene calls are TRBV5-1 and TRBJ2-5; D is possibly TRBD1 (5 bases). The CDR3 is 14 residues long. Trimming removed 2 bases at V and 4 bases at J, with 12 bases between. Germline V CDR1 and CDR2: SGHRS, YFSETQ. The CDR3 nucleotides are TGCGCCAGCAGCTTTTCTCAGGGCGGAGAGACCCAGTACTTC. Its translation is CASSFSQGGETQYF.

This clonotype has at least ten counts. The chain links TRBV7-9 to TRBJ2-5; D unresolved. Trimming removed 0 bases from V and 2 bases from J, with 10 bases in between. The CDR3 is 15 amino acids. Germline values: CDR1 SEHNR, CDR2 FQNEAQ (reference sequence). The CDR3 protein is CASSLAVAGQETQYF. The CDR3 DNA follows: TGTGCCAGCAGCTTAGCCGTCGCCGGGCAAGAGACCCAGTACTTC.

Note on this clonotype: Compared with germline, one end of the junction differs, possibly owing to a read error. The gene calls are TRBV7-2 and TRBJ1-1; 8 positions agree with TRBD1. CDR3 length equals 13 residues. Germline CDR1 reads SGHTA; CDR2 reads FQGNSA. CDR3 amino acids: CASSSGQGTEALF. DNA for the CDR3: TGTGCCAGCAGTTCAGGACAGGGCACTGAAGCTCTCTTT.

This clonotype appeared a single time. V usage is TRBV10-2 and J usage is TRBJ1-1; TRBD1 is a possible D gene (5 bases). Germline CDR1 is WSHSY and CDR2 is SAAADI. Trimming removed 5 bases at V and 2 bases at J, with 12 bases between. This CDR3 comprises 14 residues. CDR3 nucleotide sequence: TGCGCCAGCAGTTACAGCCAGGGTAACACTGAAGCTTTCTTT. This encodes CASSYSQGNTEAFF.

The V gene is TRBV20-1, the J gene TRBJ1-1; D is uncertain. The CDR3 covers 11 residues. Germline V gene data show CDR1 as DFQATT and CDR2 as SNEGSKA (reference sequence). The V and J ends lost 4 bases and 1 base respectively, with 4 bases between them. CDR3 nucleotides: TGCAGTGCTAATCCGAACACTGAAGCTTTCTTT. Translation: CSANPNTEAFF.

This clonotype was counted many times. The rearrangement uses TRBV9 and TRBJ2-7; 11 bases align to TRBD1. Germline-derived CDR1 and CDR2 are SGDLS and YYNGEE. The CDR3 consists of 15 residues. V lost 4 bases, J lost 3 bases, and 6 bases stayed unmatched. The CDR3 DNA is TGTGCCAGCAGCCCCGGGACAGGGGGTTTCTACGAGCAGTACTTC. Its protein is CASSPGTGGFYEQYF.

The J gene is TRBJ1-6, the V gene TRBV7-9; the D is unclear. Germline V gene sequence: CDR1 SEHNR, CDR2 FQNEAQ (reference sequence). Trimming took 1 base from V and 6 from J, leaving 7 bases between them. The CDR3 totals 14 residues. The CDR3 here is CASSLESLNSPLHF. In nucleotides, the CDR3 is TGTGCCAGCAGCTTAGAAAGCCTTAATTCACCCCTCCACTTT.

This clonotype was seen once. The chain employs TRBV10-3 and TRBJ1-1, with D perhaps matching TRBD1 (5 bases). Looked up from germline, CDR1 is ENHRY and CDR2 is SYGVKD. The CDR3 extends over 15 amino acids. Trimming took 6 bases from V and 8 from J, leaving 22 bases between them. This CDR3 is CAISHYGHGLGEAFF. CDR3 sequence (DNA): TGTGCCATCAGCCACTACGGACACGGTCTTGGAGAAGCTTTCTTT.

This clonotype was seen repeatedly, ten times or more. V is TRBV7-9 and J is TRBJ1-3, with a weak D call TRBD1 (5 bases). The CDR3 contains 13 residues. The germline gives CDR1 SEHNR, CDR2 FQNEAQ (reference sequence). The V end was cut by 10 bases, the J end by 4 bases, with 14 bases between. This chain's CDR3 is CATETGVGNTIYF. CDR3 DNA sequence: TGTGCCACCGAGACGGGGGTCGGAAACACCATATATTTT.

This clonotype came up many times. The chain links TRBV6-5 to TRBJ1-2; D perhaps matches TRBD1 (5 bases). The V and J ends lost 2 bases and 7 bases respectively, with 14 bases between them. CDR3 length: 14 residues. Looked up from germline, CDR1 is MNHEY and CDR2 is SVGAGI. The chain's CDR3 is CASSYTGTAGGYTF. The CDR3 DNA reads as TGTGCCAGCAGTTACACCGGGACGGCGGGTGGCTACACCTTC.

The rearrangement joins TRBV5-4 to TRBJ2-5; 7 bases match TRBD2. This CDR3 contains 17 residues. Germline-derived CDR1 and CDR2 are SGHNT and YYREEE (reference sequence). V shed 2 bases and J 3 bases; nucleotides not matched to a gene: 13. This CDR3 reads CASSFPTASGIEETQYF. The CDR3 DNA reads TGTGCCAGCAGCTTCCCCACGGCTAGCGGAATCGAAGAGACCCAGTACTTC.

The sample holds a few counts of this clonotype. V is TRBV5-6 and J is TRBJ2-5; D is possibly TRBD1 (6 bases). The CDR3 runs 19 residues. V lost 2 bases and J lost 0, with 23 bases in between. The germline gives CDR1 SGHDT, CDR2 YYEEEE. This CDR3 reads CASSLPPTALGAHQETQYF. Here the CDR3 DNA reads TGTGCCAGCAGCTTACCACCCACCGCCCTGGGGGCCCACCAAGAGACCCAGTACTTC.

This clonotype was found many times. The CDR3 is CASSLGRHTEAFF. For the CDR3, the DNA is TGTGCCAGCAGCTTAGGCAGGCACACTGAAGCTTTCTTT. This sequence joins TRBV5-6 and TRBJ1-1; no definite D call. Germline loops: CDR1 SGHDT, CDR2 YYEEEE. Trimming pared 2 bases from V and 3 bases from J, leaving 8 bases between. This CDR3 region has 13 residues.

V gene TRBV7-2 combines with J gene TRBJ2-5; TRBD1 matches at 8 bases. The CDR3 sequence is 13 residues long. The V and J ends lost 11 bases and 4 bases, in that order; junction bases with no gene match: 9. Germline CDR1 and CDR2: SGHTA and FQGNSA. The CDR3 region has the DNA TGTGCCTCTGCCGGGACAGGCGGAGAGACCCAGTACTTC. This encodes CASAGTGGETQYF.

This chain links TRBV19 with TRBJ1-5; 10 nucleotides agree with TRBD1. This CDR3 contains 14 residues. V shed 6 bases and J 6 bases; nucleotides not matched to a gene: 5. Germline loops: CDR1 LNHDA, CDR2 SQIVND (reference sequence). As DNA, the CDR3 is TGTGCCAGTAGGGGGACAGGGGACGCTCAGCCCCAGCATTTT. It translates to CASRGTGDAQPQHF.

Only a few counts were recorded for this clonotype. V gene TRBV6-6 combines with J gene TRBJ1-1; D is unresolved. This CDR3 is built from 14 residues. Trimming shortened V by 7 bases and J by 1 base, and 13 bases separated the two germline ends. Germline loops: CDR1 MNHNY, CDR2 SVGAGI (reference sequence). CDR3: CASTLGNSNTEAFF. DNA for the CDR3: TGTGCCAGCACCCTCGGAAATTCGAACACTGAAGCTTTCTTT.

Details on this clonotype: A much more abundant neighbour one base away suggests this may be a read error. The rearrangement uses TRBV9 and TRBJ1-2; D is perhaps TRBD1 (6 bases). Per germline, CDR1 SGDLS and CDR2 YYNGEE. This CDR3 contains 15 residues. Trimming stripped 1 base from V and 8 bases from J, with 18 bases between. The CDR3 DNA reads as TGTGCCAGCAGCGTATGTTCAGGGGCGAAGAACGGCTACACCTTC. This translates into CASSVCSGAKNGYTF. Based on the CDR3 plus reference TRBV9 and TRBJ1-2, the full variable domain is DSGVTQTPKHLITATGQRVTLRCSPRSGDLSVYWYQQSLDQGLQFLIQYYNGEERAKGNILERFSAQQFPDLHSELNLSSLELGDSALYFCASSVCSGAKNGYTFGSGTRLTVV.